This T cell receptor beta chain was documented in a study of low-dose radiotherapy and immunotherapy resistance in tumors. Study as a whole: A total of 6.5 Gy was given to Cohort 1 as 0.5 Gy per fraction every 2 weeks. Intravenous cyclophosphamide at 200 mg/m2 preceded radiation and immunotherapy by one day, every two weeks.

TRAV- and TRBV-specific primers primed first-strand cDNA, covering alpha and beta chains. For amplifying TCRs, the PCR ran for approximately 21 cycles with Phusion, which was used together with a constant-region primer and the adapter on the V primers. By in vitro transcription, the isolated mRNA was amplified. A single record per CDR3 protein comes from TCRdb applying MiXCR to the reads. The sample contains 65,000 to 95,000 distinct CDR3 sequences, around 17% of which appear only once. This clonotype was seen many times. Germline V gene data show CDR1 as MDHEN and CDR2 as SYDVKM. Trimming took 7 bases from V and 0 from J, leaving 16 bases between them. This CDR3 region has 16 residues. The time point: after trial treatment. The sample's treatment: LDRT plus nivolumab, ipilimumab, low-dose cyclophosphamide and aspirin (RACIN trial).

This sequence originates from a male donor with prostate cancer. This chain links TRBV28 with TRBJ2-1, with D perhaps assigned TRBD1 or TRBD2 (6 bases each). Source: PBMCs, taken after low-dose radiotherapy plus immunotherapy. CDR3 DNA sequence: TGTGCCAGCACCCCAGGGGCGGGGAACTCCTACAATGAGCAGTTCTTC. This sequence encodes CASTPGAGNSYNEQFF. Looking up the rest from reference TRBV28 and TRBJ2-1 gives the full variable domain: DVKVTQSSRYLVKRTGEKVFLECVQDMDHENMFWYRQDPGLGLRLIYFSYDVKMKEKGDIPEGYSVSREKKERFSLILESASTNQTSMYLCASTPGAGNSYNEQFFGPGTRLTVL.